This T cell receptor (beta chain) was captured in a study of CD8 T cells in Susac syndrome. RNA in amounts of roughly 0.5 to 1 ug was reverse transcribed with random hexamers. TCRdb independently ran MiXCR on the immunoSEQ multiplex PCR reads; one entry per CDR3 protein. In the table there are about 430,000 distinct CDR3 sequences, 75% to 90% of which are singletons. Germline loops: CDR1 LNHDA, CDR2 SQIVND (reference sequence). This CDR3 has 15 residues. V was clipped by 5 bases and J by 4 bases; unmatched bases: 10. Sequencing input: CD8+ T cells from PBMCs. This rearrangement joins TRBV19 to TRBJ2-5; 7 bases match TRBD1. The receptor comes from a human donor with multiple sclerosis. The CDR3, as DNA: TGTGCCAGTAGTTCAAACAGGGGAACGGGAGAGACCCAGTACTTC. This encodes CASSSNRGTGETQYF. Full variable domain (missing parts from reference TRBV19 and TRBJ2-5): DGGITQSPKYLFRKEGQNVTLSCEQNLNHDAMYWYRQDPGQGLRLIYYSQIVNDFQKGDIAEGYSVSREKKESFPLTVTSAQKNPTAFYLCASSSNRGTGETQYFGPGTRLLVL.